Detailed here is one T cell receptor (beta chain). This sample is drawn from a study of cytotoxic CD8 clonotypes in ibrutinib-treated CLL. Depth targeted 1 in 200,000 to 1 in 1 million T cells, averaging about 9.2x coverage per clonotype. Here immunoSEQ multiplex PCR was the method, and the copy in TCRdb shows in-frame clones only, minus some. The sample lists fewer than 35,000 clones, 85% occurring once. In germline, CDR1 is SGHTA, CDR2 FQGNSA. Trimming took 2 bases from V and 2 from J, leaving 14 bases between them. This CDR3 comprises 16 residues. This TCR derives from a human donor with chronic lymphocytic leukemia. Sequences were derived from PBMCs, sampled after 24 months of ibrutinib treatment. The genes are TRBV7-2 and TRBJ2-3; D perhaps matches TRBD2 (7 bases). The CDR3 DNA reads TGTGCCAGCAGCTTATATGGGGGGGGCAACACAGATACGCAGTATTTT. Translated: CASSLYGGGNTDTQYF.